A selection of T cell receptor beta chains follows, all from one sample in a study of beta chain features in type 1 diabetes. Produced via immunoSEQ multiplex PCR; TCRdb's table is partial and in-frame only. The sample carries under 850,000 clones, 13% recorded once. The sample taken for sequencing was naive CD4+ T cells from blood. Every receptor here comes from a man aged 18 to 30 with type 1 diabetes. Both conserved end residues are part of each CDR3. Each record gives: J gene, D gene, clone size, V gene, CDR3 DNA, CDR3 protein. D genes are given only for firm matches. Size is omitted from some rows. Given values are once, few, many or a class for expanded clones.

j_gene: TRBJ1-1
d_gene: NA
abundance: NA
v_gene: TRBV6-1
CDR3nt: TGTGCCAGCAGTGCCCAGGGGACTAGGGCTGAAGCTTTCTTT
CDR3aa: CASSAQGTRAEAFF

j_gene: TRBJ1-3
d_gene: NA
abundance: few
v_gene: TRBV6-5
CDR3nt: TGTGCCAGCAGTTACGACATCAACTCTGGAAACACCATATATTTT
CDR3aa: CASSYDINSGNTIYF

j_gene: TRBJ2-1
d_gene: TRBD2
abundance: NA
v_gene: TRBV7-9
CDR3nt: TGTGCCAGCAGCTTAATTAGCGGGGTAGCCTACAATGAGCAGTTCTTC
CDR3aa: CASSLISGVAYNEQFF

j_gene: TRBJ2-1
d_gene: TRBD2
abundance: few
v_gene: TRBV14
CDR3nt: TGTGCCAGCAGCCAACTAGCGGGGAGTTACAATGAGCAGTTCTTC
CDR3aa: CASSQLAGSYNEQFF

j_gene: TRBJ2-5
d_gene: NA
abundance: few
v_gene: TRBV30
CDR3nt: TGTGCCTGGGGCAGGGGAGGGAAAGAGACCCAGTACTTC
CDR3aa: CAWGRGGKETQYF

j_gene: TRBJ2-7
d_gene: TRBD1
abundance: NA
v_gene: TRBV6-5
CDR3nt: TGTGCCAGCAGACGAGGACAGGGCTCCTCCTACGAGCAGTACTTC
CDR3aa: CASRRGQGSSYEQYF

j_gene: TRBJ1-4
d_gene: TRBD1
abundance: few
v_gene: TRBV2
CDR3nt: TGTGCCGGAGGGACAGGTCCGGGGGATGAAAAACTGTTTTTT
CDR3aa: CAGGTGPGDEKLFF

j_gene: TRBJ2-1
d_gene: NA
abundance: NA
v_gene: TRBV7-2
CDR3nt: TGTGCCAGCGACCAGGGACTGGCAGGAGCGAATGAGCAGTTCTTC
CDR3aa: CASDQGLAGANEQFF

j_gene: TRBJ1-1
d_gene: NA
abundance: NA
v_gene: TRBV9
CDR3nt: TGTGCCAGCAGCGACCCTAGGGGTACGACTGAAGCTTTCTTT
CDR3aa: CASSDPRGTTEAFF

j_gene: TRBJ2-5
d_gene: NA
abundance: few
v_gene: TRBV9
CDR3nt: TGTGCCAGCAGCCCTGGGACGCAAAAGGGAGAGACCCAGTACTTC
CDR3aa: CASSPGTQKGETQYF

j_gene: TRBJ2-7
d_gene: NA
abundance: NA
v_gene: TRBV4-1
CDR3nt: TGCGCCAGCAGCCAAGATTCGGGGTTCCTTTGGCGCGAGCAGTACTTC
CDR3aa: CASSQDSGFLWREQYF

j_gene: TRBJ1-2
d_gene: TRBD1
abundance: NA
v_gene: TRBV30
CDR3nt: TGTGCCTGGAATGGGGACAGGGTGGCCTATGGCTACACCTTC
CDR3aa: CAWNGDRVAYGYTF

j_gene: TRBJ2-1
d_gene: NA
abundance: few
v_gene: TRBV27
CDR3nt: TGTGCCAGCAGTTTTTTTCTGGGTTGGTCAAACTACAATGAGCAGTTCTTC
CDR3aa: CASSFFLGWSNYNEQFF

j_gene: TRBJ2-1
d_gene: TRBD2
abundance: NA
v_gene: TRBV5-1
CDR3nt: TGCGCCAGCACTCGCGGGGGAACCTACAATGAGCAGTTCTTC
CDR3aa: CASTRGGTYNEQFF

j_gene: TRBJ2-1
d_gene: NA
abundance: NA
v_gene: TRBV21-1
CDR3nt: TGTGCCAGCAGCAGACCGGGGACTTCTATCGGTGAGCAGTTCTTC
CDR3aa: CASSRPGTSIGEQFF

j_gene: TRBJ2-2
d_gene: TRBD1
abundance: few
v_gene: TRBV9
CDR3nt: TGTGCCAGCAGCGAGGGACAGCACACCGGGGAGCTGTTTTTT
CDR3aa: CASSEGQHTGELFF

j_gene: TRBJ2-5
d_gene: NA
abundance: NA
v_gene: TRBV7-8
CDR3nt: TGTGCCAGCAGCTTAAGAACAGGGCCGCCGAGGACCCAGTACTTC
CDR3aa: CASSLRTGPPRTQYF

j_gene: TRBJ2-4
d_gene: NA
abundance: NA
v_gene: TRBV6-6
CDR3nt: TGTGCCAGCAGTTACACCACGGGAGCCAAAAACATTCAGTACTTC
CDR3aa: CASSYTTGAKNIQYF

j_gene: TRBJ1-5
d_gene: NA
abundance: few
v_gene: TRBV30
CDR3nt: TGTGCCTGGGCCCCAGGTGCGGATCAGCCCCAGCATTTT
CDR3aa: CAWAPGADQPQHF

j_gene: TRBJ2-3
d_gene: TRBD2
abundance: few
v_gene: TRBV10-3
CDR3nt: TGTGCCACCTCCCCGGGACTAGCGGTGGGGGATACGCAGTATTTT
CDR3aa: CATSPGLAVGDTQYF

j_gene: TRBJ2-1
d_gene: NA
abundance: NA
v_gene: TRBV10-3
CDR3nt: TGTGCCATCAGCGGGATCGGGGCGCGAAGCTCCTACAATGAGCAGTTCTTC
CDR3aa: CAISGIGARSSYNEQFF

j_gene: TRBJ2-5
d_gene: TRBD1
abundance: NA
v_gene: TRBV19
CDR3nt: TGTGCCAGTAGTCTTGGACAGGGGGCTCGAGAGACCCAGTACTTC
CDR3aa: CASSLGQGARETQYF

j_gene: TRBJ1-1
d_gene: NA
abundance: NA
v_gene: TRBV9
CDR3nt: TGTGCCAGCAGCACTAGGAACACTGAAGCTTTCTTT
CDR3aa: CASSTRNTEAFF

j_gene: TRBJ2-4
d_gene: TRBD1
abundance: NA
v_gene: TRBV10-2
CDR3nt: TGCGCCAGCAGTGACGGACAGGTCATCATAGCCAAAAACATTCAGTACTTC
CDR3aa: CASSDGQVIIAKNIQYF

j_gene: TRBJ2-5
d_gene: NA
abundance: NA
v_gene: TRBV6-1
CDR3nt: TGTGCCAGCAGCCCCGGGACTCAAGAGACCCAGTACTTC
CDR3aa: CASSPGTQETQYF

j_gene: TRBJ1-5
d_gene: NA
abundance: few
v_gene: TRBV6-1
CDR3nt: TGTGCCAGCAGTGAAGGTACCGTGAAGGGAGGGCAGCCCCAGCATTTT
CDR3aa: CASSEGTVKGGQPQHF

j_gene: TRBJ2-5
d_gene: NA
abundance: few
v_gene: TRBV18
CDR3nt: TGTGCCAGCTCACCATCGATCGTCCAAGAGACCCAGTACTTC
CDR3aa: CASSPSIVQETQYF

j_gene: TRBJ2-2
d_gene: NA
abundance: few
v_gene: TRBV7-3
CDR3nt: TGTGCCAGCAGCTTACATCAGATCACCGGGGAGCTGTTTTTT
CDR3aa: CASSLHQITGELFF

j_gene: TRBJ2-5
d_gene: NA
abundance: NA
v_gene: TRBV13
CDR3nt: TGTGCCAGCAGCTTAGTCAGGGATGAGACCCAGTACTTC
CDR3aa: CASSLVRDETQYF

j_gene: TRBJ1-1
d_gene: TRBD1
abundance: few
v_gene: TRBV7-9
CDR3nt: TGTGCCAGCAGCTCTCAGGGGGCCACTGAAGCTTTCTTT
CDR3aa: CASSSQGATEAFF

j_gene: TRBJ2-7
d_gene: TRBD1
abundance: NA
v_gene: TRBV18
CDR3nt: TGTGCCAGCTCACCCCCGGGACAGGGTGGCGAGCAGTACTTC
CDR3aa: CASSPPGQGGEQYF

j_gene: TRBJ1-6
d_gene: TRBD1
abundance: few
v_gene: TRBV7-2
CDR3nt: TGTGCCAGCAGCTTGACAGGGTACTCACCCCTCCACTTT
CDR3aa: CASSLTGYSPLHF

j_gene: TRBJ1-2
d_gene: TRBD1
abundance: NA
v_gene: TRBV25-1
CDR3nt: TGTGCCAGCGCTACAGGGGTGGATGGCTACACCTTC
CDR3aa: CASATGVDGYTF

j_gene: TRBJ2-5
d_gene: NA
abundance: NA
v_gene: TRBV6-6
CDR3nt: TGTGCCAGCAGTACCCTCAGGGGTCTCCAAGAGACCCAGTACTTC
CDR3aa: CASSTLRGLQETQYF

j_gene: TRBJ1-1
d_gene: NA
abundance: NA
v_gene: TRBV29-1
CDR3nt: TGCAGCGTCAAGGGCAGACTGAACACTGAAGCTTTCTTT
CDR3aa: CSVKGRLNTEAFF

j_gene: TRBJ2-1
d_gene: NA
abundance: few
v_gene: TRBV10-3
CDR3nt: TGTGCCATCAGTGAGTCCGGGTTTGATGAGCAGTTCTTC
CDR3aa: CAISESGFDEQFF

j_gene: TRBJ2-2
d_gene: NA
abundance: few
v_gene: TRBV28
CDR3nt: TGTGCCAGCAGCCCAACAGGTTACACCGGGGAGCTGTTTTTT
CDR3aa: CASSPTGYTGELFF

j_gene: TRBJ1-2
d_gene: TRBD1
abundance: few
v_gene: TRBV7-9
CDR3nt: TGTGCCAGCACCCTCCAGGGGGCAGGCTACACCTTC
CDR3aa: CASTLQGAGYTF

j_gene: TRBJ1-5
d_gene: NA
abundance: few
v_gene: TRBV28
CDR3nt: TGTGCCAGCAGTTTATTCACGGATAGCAATCAGCCCCAGCATTTT
CDR3aa: CASSLFTDSNQPQHF